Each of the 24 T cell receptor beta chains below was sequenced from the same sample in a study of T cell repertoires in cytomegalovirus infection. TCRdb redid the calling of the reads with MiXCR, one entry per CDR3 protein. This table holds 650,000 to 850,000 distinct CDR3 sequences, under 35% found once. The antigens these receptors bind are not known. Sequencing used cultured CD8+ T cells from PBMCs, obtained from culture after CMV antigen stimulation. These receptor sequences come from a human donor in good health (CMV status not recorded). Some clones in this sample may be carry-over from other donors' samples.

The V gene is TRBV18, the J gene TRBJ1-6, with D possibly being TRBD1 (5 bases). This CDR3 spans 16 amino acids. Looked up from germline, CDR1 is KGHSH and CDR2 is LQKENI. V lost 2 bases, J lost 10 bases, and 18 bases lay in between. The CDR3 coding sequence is TGTGCCAGCTCACCATCCGGGACCAAACTGGTCTCACCCCTCCACTTT. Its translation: CASSPSGTKLVSPLHF.

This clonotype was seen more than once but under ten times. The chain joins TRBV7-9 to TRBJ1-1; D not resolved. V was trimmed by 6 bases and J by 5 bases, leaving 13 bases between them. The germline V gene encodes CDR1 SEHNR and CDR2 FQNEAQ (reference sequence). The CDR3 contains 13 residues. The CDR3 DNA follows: TGTGCCAGCAGACCAGGTGGCGGGACTGAAGCTTTCTTT. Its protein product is CASRPGGGTEAFF.

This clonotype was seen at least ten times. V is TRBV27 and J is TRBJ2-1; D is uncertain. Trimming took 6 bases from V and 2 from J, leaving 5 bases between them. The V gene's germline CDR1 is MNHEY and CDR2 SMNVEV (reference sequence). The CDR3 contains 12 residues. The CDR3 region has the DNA TGTGCCAGCAGGGGGACCTACAATGAGCAGTTCTTC. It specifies CASRGTYNEQFF.

The CDR3 loop reads CASSPPRQGQETQYF. CDR3 DNA sequence: TGTGCCAGCAGTCCCCCCCGACAGGGACAGGAGACCCAGTACTTC. The V gene is TRBV7-9, the J gene TRBJ2-5, with TRBD1 identical over 7 bases. Germline V gene data show CDR1 as SEHNR and CDR2 as FQNEAQ (reference sequence). This CDR3 is 15 amino acids long. The J segment lost 5 bases and the V segment lost 6 bases, leaving 12 bases of the junction unmatched.

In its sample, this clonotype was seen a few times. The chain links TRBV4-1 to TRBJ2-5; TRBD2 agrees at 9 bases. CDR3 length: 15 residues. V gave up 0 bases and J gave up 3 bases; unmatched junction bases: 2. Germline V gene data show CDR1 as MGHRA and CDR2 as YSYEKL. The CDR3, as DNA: TGCGCCAGCAGCCAAGAGCTAGCGGGGAAAGAGACCCAGTACTTC. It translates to CASSQELAGKETQYF.

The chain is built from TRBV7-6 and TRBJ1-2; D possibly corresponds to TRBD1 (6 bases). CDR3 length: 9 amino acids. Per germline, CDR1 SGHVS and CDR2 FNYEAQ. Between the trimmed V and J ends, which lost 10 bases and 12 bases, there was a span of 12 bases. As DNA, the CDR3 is TGTGCCAACAAACAGGGCAACACCTTC. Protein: CANKQGNTF.

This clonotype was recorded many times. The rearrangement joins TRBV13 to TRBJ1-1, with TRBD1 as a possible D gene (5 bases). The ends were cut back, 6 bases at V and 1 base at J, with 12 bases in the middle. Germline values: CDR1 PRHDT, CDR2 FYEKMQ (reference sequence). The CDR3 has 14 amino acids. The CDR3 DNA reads TGTGCCAGCAGTTTGGCAGGGACGAACACTGAAGCTTTCTTT. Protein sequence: CASSLAGTNTEAFF. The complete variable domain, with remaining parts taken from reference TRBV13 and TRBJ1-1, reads AAGVIQSPRHLIKEKRETATLKCYPIPRHDTVYWYQQGPGQDPQFLISFYEKMQSDKGSIPDRFSAQQFSDYHSELNMSSLELGDSALYFCASSLAGTNTEAFFGQGTRLTVV.

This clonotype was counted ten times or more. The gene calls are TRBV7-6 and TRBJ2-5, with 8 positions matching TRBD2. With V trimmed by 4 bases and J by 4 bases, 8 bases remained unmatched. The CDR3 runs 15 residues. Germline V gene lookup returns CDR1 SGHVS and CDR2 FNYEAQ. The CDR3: CASSSSGTRGETQYF. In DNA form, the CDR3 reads TGTGCCAGCAGCTCGTCCGGGACTAGAGGAGAGACCCAGTACTTC. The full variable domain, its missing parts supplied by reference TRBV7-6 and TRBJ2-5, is GAGVSQSPRYKVTKRGQDVALRCDPISGHVSLYWYRQALGQGPEFLTYFNYEAQQDKSGLPNDRFSAERPEGSISTLTIQRTEQRDSAMYRCASSSSGTRGETQYFGPGTRLLVL.

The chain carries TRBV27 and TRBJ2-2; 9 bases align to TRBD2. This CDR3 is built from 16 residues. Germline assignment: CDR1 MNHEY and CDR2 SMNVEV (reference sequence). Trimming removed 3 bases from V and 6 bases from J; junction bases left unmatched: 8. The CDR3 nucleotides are TGTGCCAGCAGTTTCTTTGGTAGCGGGGGATCCGGGGAGCTGTTTTTT. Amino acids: CASSFFGSGGSGELFF.

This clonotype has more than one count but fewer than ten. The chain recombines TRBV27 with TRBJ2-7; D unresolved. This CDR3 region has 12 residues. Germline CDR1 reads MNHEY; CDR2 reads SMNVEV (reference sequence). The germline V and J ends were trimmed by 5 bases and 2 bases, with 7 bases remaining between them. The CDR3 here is CASSNTPYEQYF. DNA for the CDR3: TGTGCCAGCAGTAATACCCCCTACGAGCAGTACTTC.

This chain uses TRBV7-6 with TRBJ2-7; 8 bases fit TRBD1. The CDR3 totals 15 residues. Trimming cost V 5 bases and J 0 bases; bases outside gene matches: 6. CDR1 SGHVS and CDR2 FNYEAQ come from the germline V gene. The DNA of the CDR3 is TGTGCCAGCAGCGTACCGGGACAGGCCTCCTACGAGCAGTACGTC. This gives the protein CASSVPGQASYEQYV.

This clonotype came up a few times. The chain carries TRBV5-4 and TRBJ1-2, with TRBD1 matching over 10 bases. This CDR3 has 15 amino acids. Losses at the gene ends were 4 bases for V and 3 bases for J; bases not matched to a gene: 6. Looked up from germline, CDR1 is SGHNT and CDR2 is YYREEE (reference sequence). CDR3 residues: CASSPRDRGHYGYTF. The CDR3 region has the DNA TGTGCCAGCAGCCCCCGGGACAGGGGTCACTATGGCTACACCTTC.

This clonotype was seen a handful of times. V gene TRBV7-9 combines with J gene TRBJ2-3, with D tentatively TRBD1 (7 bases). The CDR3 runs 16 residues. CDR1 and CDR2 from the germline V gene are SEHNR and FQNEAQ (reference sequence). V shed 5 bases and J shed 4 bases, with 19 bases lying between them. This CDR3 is CASSPNQGGIPDTQYF. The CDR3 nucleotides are TGTGCCAGCAGCCCGAACCAGGGGGGAATCCCAGATACGCAGTATTTT.

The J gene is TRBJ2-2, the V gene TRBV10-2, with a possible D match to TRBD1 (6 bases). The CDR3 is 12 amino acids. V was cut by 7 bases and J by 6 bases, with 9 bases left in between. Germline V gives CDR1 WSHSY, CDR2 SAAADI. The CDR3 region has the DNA TGCGCCAGCAAACAGGGTTCCGGGGAGCTGTTTTTT. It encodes CASKQGSGELFF.

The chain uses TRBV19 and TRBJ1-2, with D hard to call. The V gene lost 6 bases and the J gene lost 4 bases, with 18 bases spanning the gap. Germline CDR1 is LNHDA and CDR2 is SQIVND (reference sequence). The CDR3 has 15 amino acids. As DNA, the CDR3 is TGTGCCAGTAGCACGACGGTGGGGTCGGTCTATGGCTACACCTTC. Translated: CASSTTVGSVYGYTF.

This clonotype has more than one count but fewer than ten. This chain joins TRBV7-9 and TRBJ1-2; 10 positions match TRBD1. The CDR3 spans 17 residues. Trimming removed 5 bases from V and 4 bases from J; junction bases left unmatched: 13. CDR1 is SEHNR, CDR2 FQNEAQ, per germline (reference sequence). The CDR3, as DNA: TGTGCCAGCAGCACCCGGACAGGGGGGGGGGTTAGCTATGGCTACACCTTC. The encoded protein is CASSTRTGGGVSYGYTF.

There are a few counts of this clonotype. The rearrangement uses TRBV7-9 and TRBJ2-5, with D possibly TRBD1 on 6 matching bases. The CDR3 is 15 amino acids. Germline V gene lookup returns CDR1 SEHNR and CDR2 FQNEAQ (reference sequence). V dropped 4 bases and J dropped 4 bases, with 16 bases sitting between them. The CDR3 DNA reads TGTGCCAGCAGCTCCGGACAGATTGCGGGAGAGACCCAGTACTTC. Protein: CASSSGQIAGETQYF.

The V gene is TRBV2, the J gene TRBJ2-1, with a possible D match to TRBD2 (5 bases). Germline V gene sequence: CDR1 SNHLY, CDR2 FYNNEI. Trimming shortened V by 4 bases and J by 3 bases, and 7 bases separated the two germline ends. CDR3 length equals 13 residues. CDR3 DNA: TGTGCCAGCAGTGGAGGGAACTACAATGAGCAGTTCTTC. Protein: CASSGGNYNEQFF.

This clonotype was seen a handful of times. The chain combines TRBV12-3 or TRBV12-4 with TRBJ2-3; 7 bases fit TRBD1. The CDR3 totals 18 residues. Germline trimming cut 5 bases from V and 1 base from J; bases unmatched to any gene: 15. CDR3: CASSPRQGRGIGTDTQYF. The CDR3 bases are TGTGCCAGCAGTCCACGACAGGGCAGGGGTATCGGCACAGATACGCAGTATTTT.

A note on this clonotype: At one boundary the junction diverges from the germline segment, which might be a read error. CDR3 nucleotide sequence: TGTGCCAGCAGAGAAGGCGGCGGCTACACCTTC. Protein: CASREGGGYTF. This chain joins TRBV6-1 and TRBJ1-2, with D unresolved. CDR3 length equals 11 residues. The germline V gene encodes CDR1 MNHNS and CDR2 SASEGT.

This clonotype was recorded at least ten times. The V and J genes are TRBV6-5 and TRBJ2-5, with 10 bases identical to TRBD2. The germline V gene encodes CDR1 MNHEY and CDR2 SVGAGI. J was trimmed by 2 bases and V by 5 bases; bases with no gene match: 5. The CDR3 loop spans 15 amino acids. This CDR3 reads CASSGSGGTQETQYF. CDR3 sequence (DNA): TGTGCCAGCAGTGGTAGCGGGGGGACACAAGAGACCCAGTACTTC.

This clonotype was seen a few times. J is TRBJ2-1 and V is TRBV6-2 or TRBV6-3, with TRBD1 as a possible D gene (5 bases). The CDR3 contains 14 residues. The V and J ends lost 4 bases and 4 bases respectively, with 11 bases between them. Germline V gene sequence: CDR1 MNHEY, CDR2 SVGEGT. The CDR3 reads CASSFRTKYNEQFF. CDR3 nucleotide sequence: TGTGCCAGCAGTTTTAGGACAAAATACAATGAGCAGTTCTTC.

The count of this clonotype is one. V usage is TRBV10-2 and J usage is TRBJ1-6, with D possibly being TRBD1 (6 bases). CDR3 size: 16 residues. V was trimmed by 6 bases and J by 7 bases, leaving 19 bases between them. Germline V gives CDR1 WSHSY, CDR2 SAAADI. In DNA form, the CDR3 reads TGCGCCAGCAGCGGGGAGGGGGGCGGCGGAAATTCACCCCTCCACTTT. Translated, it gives CASSGEGGGGNSPLHF.

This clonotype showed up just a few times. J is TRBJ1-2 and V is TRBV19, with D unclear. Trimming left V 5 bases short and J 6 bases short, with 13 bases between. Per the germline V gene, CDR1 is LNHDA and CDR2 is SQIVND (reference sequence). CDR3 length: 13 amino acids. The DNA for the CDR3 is TGTGCCAGTAGTCCCCGGACTATAGATGGCTACACCTTC. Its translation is CASSPRTIDGYTF.